This is a list of T cell receptor beta chains from one sample in a study of blood T cell repertoires in COVID-19. TCRdb's copy holds only in-frame clones and misses some; the assay was immunoSEQ multiplex PCR. The table includes 60,000 to 75,000 clones, about 87% detected once. The sample was peripheral blood. These receptors were obtained from a man aged 45-65 years with active COVID-19. The CDR3 runs from the conserved cysteine through the conserved F or W. The D gene is left open where the match is weak. Clone size is given for some rows only: seen once, a few or many times, or a class if the clone is expanded.

J: TRBJ2-3
D: .
V: TRBV15
size: once
CDR3: CATSRDRSIDTQYF
DNA: TGTGCCACCAGCAGAGATAGGAGCATTGATACGCAGTATTTT

J: TRBJ2-7
D: TRBD2
V: TRBV11-2
size: .
CDR3: CASSTLSSGSGDEQYF
DNA: TGTGCCAGCAGCACCCTTTCTAGCGGGAGTGGGGACGAGCAGTACTTC

J: TRBJ1-1
D: .
V: TRBV7-9
size: .
CDR3: CASSSAGAMNTEAFF
DNA: TGTGCCAGCAGCTCTGCAGGGGCCATGAACACTGAAGCTTTCTTT

J: TRBJ2-1
D: TRBD2
V: TRBV11-2
size: .
CDR3: CASSSTGVLAGVQNEQFF
DNA: TGTGCCAGCAGCTCTACAGGGGTCCTAGCGGGAGTACAGAATGAGCAGTTCTTC

J: TRBJ2-1
D: TRBD2
V: TRBV7-6
size: .
CDR3: CASSLSGTSYNEQFF
DNA: TGTGCCAGCAGCTTATCAGGGACTAGTTACAATGAGCAGTTCTTC

J: TRBJ1-3
D: .
V: TRBV6-2/TRBV6-3
size: .
CDR3: CASSYYSAGTGNTIYF
DNA: TGTGCCAGCAGTTACTACTCGGCCGGGACTGGAAACACCATATATTTT

J: TRBJ1-1
D: TRBD1
V: TRBV12-3/TRBV12-4
size: once
CDR3: CASSLTRQGEAFF
DNA: TGTGCCAGCAGTTTAACACGACAGGGTGAAGCTTTCTTT

J: TRBJ2-7
D: TRBD2
V: TRBV5-8
size: .
CDR3: CASSKTSGSLRRTYEQYF
DNA: TGTGCCAGCAGCAAGACTAGCGGGAGTCTCCGTAGGACCTACGAGCAGTACTTC

J: TRBJ2-1
D: .
V: TRBV28
size: .
CDR3: CASSSLGTGTGNEQFF
DNA: TGTGCCAGCAGTTCCCTAGGGACTGGGACCGGCAATGAGCAGTTCTTC

J: TRBJ2-3
D: .
V: TRBV3-1/TRBV3-2
size: .
CDR3: CASSQAGTDTQYF
DNA: TGTGCCAGCAGCCAAGCGGGCACAGATACGCAGTATTTT

J: TRBJ1-1
D: TRBD1
V: TRBV6-5
size: .
CDR3: CASSYDRANTEAFF
DNA: TGTGCCAGCTCCTACGACAGGGCCAACACTGAAGCTTTCTTT

J: TRBJ2-2
D: TRBD1
V: TRBV19
size: .
CDR3: CASSRTGEVTGELFF
DNA: TGTGCCAGTAGTAGGACAGGGGAGGTGACCGGGGAGCTGTTTTTT

J: TRBJ2-2
D: TRBD2
V: TRBV2
size: few
CDR3: CASSKSSGTGELFF
DNA: TGTGCCAGCAGTAAGTCTAGCGGCACCGGGGAGCTGTTTTTT

J: TRBJ1-1
D: .
V: TRBV6-5
size: .
CDR3: CASSYQGLQVNTEAFF
DNA: TGTGCCAGCAGTTACCAGGGACTGCAAGTGAACACTGAAGCTTTCTTT

J: TRBJ2-1
D: .
V: TRBV6-5
size: once
CDR3: CASTITIQGSSFF
DNA: TGTGCCAGCACAATAACAATACAGGGATCTTCGTTCTTC

J: TRBJ2-1
D: .
V: TRBV25-1
size: .
CDR3: CASITVERSYNEQFF
DNA: TGTGCCAGCATTACGGTGGAGCGATCCTACAATGAGCAGTTCTTC

J: TRBJ1-2
D: TRBD1
V: TRBV6-5
size: .
CDR3: CASRDAGGIGYGYTF
DNA: TGTGCCAGCAGGGACGCAGGGGGCATAGGCTATGGCTACACCTTC

J: TRBJ2-7
D: .
V: TRBV11-3
size: .
CDR3: CASSLRSSSYEQYF
DNA: TGTGCCAGCAGCTTACGGAGCTCCTCCTACGAGCAGTACTTC

J: TRBJ1-1
D: .
V: TRBV6-5
size: .
CDR3: CASSYSVGEAFF
DNA: TGTGCCAGCAGTTACTCGGTCGGTGAAGCTTTCTTT

J: TRBJ1-5
D: TRBD1
V: TRBV4-2
size: many
CDR3: CASSRGTGDNQPQHF
DNA: TGTGCCAGCAGCCGGGGGACAGGGGACAATCAGCCCCAGCATTTT

J: TRBJ1-4
D: TRBD1
V: TRBV6-5
size: .
CDR3: CASSYGTGVIGEKLFF
DNA: TGTGCCAGCAGCTACGGGACAGGGGTGATTGGTGAAAAACTGTTTTTT

J: TRBJ1-4
D: TRBD1
V: TRBV9
size: .
CDR3: CASSQLTGGDEKLFF
DNA: TGTGCCAGCAGCCAACTGACAGGGGGGGATGAAAAACTGTTTTTT

J: TRBJ1-2
D: TRBD1
V: TRBV7-8
size: .
CDR3: CASSLGTGNRGYTF
DNA: TGTGCCAGCAGCTTGGGGACAGGGAATAGGGGCTACACCTTC

J: TRBJ2-1
D: TRBD2
V: TRBV18
size: .
CDR3: CASTRPGTKNEQFF
DNA: TGTGCCAGCACGAGGCCCGGGACTAAGAATGAGCAGTTCTTC

J: TRBJ2-7
D: .
V: TRBV6-1
size: once
CDR3: CASSDNPRRPYEQYF
DNA: TGTGCCAGCAGTGACAACCCTAGGCGACCCTACGAGCAGTACTTC

J: TRBJ2-3
D: .
V: TRBV12-3/TRBV12-4
size: .
CDR3: CASSDRLVVTQYF
DNA: TGTGCCAGCAGTGACCGACTGGTAGTTACGCAGTATTTT

J: TRBJ2-1
D: .
V: TRBV7-2
size: .
CDR3: CASSLGRGAYNEQFF
DNA: TGTGCCAGCAGCCTCGGGAGAGGCGCCTACAATGAGCAGTTCTTC

J: TRBJ2-1
D: .
V: TRBV4-2
size: once
CDR3: CASSQDLGLSTPGIF
DNA: TGTGCCAGCAGCCAAGATCTAGGCCTTAGTACCCCGGGAATCTTC

J: TRBJ2-7
D: TRBD2
V: TRBV7-2
size: .
CDR3: CASSPVAGYTYEQYF
DNA: TGTGCCAGCAGCCCCGTAGCGGGATACACCTACGAGCAGTACTTC

J: TRBJ2-7
D: .
V: TRBV6-5
size: .
CDR3: CASSYRDNYEQYF
DNA: TGTGCCAGCAGTTACCGGGATAACTACGAGCAGTACTTC

J: TRBJ1-3
D: TRBD1
V: TRBV20-1
size: .
CDR3: CSASQGVTGNTIYF
DNA: TGCAGTGCTAGTCAGGGGGTAACTGGAAACACCATATATTTT

J: TRBJ1-2
D: TRBD1
V: TRBV10-3
size: once
CDR3: CAISPDKTGAHTF
DNA: TGTGCCATCAGTCCAGATAAGACAGGGGCCCACACCTTC

J: TRBJ1-2
D: .
V: TRBV5-1
size: .
CDR3: CASSLLSVTTVNYGYTF
DNA: TGCGCCAGCAGCTTGTTGTCCGTGACTACAGTTAACTATGGCTACACCTTC

J: TRBJ2-3
D: TRBD1
V: TRBV24-1
size: .
CDR3: CATSGQTGGGTDTQYF
DNA: TGTGCCACCAGTGGTCAGACAGGGGGAGGCACAGATACGCAGTATTTT

J: TRBJ2-5
D: TRBD2
V: TRBV28
size: .
CDR3: CASSFRLAFKETQYF
DNA: TGTGCCAGCAGTTTCCGACTAGCGTTTAAAGAGACCCAGTACTTC

J: TRBJ2-1
D: TRBD2
V: TRBV11-1
size: .
CDR3: CASRVAGGPPNEQFF
DNA: TGTGCCAGCAGAGTAGCGGGAGGCCCTCCCAATGAGCAGTTCTTC

J: TRBJ1-2
D: TRBD1
V: TRBV4-1
size: .
CDR3: CASSSDRAAYGYTF
DNA: TGCGCCAGCAGTTCGGACAGGGCTGCTTATGGCTACACCTTC

J: TRBJ2-7
D: .
V: TRBV15
size: .
CDR3: CATSRVGASYEQYF
DNA: TGTGCCACCAGCAGAGTTGGGGCCTCCTACGAGCAGTACTTC

J: TRBJ2-3
D: TRBD1
V: TRBV24-1
size: .
CDR3: CATSDPTWTGGRTDTQYF
DNA: TGTGCCACCAGTGATCCGACTTGGACAGGGGGTCGCACAGATACGCAGTATTTT

J: TRBJ2-7
D: .
V: TRBV11-3
size: .
CDR3: CASSPGSERNYEQYF
DNA: TGTGCCAGCAGCCCCGGGAGTGAGCGGAACTACGAGCAGTACTTC

J: TRBJ2-5
D: .
V: TRBV5-6
size: .
CDR3: CASSGHAGLQETQYF
DNA: TGTGCCAGCAGCGGACATGCCGGGCTCCAAGAGACCCAGTACTTC

J: TRBJ2-1
D: TRBD2
V: TRBV9
size: .
CDR3: CASSFGLAGGSYNEQFF
DNA: TGTGCCAGCAGCTTCGGACTAGCGGGAGGTTCCTACAATGAGCAGTTCTTC

J: TRBJ2-1
D: TRBD1
V: TRBV24-1
size: .
CDR3: CATSDFGDRGVEQFF
DNA: TGTGCCACCAGTGATTTTGGTGACAGGGGTGTTGAGCAGTTCTTC